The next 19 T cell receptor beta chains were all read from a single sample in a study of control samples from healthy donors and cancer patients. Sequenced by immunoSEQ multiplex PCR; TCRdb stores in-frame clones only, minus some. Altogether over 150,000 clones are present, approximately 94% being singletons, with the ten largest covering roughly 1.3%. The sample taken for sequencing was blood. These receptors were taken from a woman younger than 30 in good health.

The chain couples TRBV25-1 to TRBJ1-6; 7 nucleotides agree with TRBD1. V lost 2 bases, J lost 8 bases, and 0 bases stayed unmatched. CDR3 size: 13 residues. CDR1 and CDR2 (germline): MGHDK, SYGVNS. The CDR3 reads CASSEQGDSPLHF. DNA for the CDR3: TGTGCCAGCAGTGAACAGGGGGATTCACCCCTCCACTTT. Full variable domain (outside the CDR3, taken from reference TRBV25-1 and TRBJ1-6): EADIYQTPRYLVIGTGKKITLECSQTMGHDKMYWYQQDPGMELHLIHYSYGVNSTEKGDLSSESTVSRIRTEHFPLTLESARPSHTSQYLCASSEQGDSPLHFGNGTRLTVT.

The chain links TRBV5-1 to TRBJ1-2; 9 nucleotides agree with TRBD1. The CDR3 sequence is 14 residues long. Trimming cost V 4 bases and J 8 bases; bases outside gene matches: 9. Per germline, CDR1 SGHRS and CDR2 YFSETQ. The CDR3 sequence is CASSRTGGNMGYTF. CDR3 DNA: TGCGCCAGCAGCCGAACAGGGGGCAATATGGGCTACACCTTC.

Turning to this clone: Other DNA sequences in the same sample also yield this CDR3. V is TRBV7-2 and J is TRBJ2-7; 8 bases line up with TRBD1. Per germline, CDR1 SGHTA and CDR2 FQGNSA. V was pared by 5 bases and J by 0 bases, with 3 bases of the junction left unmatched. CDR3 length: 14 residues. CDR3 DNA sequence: TGTGCCAGCAGCCGCGACAGGGGCTCCTACGAGCAGTACTTC. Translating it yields CASSRDRGSYEQYF.

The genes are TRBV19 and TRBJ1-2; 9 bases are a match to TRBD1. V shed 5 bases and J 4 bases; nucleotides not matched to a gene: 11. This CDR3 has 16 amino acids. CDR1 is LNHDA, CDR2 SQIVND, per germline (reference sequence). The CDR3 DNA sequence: TGTGCCAGTAGTTCTCGGGACAGGGATCTTAGCTATGGCTACACCTTC. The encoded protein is CASSSRDRDLSYGYTF.

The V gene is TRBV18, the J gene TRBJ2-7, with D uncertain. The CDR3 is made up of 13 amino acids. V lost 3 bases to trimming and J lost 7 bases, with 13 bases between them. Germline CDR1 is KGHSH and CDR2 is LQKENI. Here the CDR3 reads CASSPLGNEEQYF. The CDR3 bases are TGTGCCAGCTCACCGCTGGGGAATGAAGAGCAGTACTTC. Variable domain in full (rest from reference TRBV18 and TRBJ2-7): NAGVMQNPRHLVRRRGQEARLRCSPMKGHSHVYWYRQLPEEGLKFMVYLQKENIIDESGMPKERFSAEFPKEGPSILRIQQVVRGDSAAYFCASSPLGNEEQYFGPGTRLTVT.

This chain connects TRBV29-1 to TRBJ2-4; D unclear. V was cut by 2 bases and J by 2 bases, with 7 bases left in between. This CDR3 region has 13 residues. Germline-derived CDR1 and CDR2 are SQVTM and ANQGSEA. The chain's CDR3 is CSVESQTKNIQYF. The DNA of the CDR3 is TGCAGCGTTGAAAGTCAGACCAAAAACATTCAGTACTTC.

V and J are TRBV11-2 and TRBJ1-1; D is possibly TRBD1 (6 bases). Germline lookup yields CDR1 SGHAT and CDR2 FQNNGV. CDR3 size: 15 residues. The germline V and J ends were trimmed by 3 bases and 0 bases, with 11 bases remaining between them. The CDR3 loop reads CASSLRGTMNTEAFF. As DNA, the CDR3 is TGTGCCAGCAGCTTGAGGGGGACAATGAACACTGAAGCTTTCTTT.

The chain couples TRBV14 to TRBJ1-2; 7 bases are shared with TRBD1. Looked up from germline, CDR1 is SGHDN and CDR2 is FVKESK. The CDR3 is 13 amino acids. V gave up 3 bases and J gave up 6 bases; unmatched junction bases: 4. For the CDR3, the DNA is TGTGCCAGCAGCCAGAACAGGGGAAATGGCTACACCTTC. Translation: CASSQNRGNGYTF. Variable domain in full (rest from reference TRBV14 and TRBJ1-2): EAGVTQFPSHSVIEKGQTVTLRCDPISGHDNLYWYRRVMGKEIKFLLHFVKESKQDESGMPNNRFLAERTGGTYSTLKVQPAELEDSGVYFCASSQNRGNGYTFGSGTRLTVV.

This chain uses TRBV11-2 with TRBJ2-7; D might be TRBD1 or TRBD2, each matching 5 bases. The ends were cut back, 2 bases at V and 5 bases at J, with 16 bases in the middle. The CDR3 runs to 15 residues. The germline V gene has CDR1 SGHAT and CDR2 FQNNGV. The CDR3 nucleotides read TGTGCCAGCAGCTTAAGGGGCGGGTGGGCGGACGAGCAGTACTTC. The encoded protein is CASSLRGGWADEQYF.

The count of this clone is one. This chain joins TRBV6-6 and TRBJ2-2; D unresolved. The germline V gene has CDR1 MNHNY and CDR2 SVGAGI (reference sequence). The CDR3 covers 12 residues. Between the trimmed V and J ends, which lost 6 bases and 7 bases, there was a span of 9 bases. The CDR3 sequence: CASRATDGELFF. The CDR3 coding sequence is TGTGCCAGCAGGGCTACGGACGGGGAGCTGTTTTTT.

CDR3 coding DNA: TGTGCCAGCAGCTTATTATGGGGGTACGAGCAGTACTTC. Translation: CASSLLWGYEQYF. This rearrangement joins TRBV7-2 to TRBJ2-7; D possibly matches TRBD1 or TRBD2 (5 bases each). V shed 2 bases and J shed 4 bases, with 9 bases lying between them. Germline CDR1 is SGHTA and CDR2 is FQGNSA. This CDR3 has 13 residues.

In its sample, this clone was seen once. The CDR3 DNA reads TGTGCCAGCAGTTCCTCCGACAGGGGCTACTATGGCTACACCTTC. Its translation is CASSSSDRGYYGYTF. The V and J genes are TRBV6-2 or TRBV6-3 and TRBJ1-2; 8 bases agree with TRBD1. Trimming took 4 bases from V and 3 from J; bases not matched to a gene: 7. This CDR3 is built from 15 residues. Germline CDR1 and CDR2: MNHEY and SVGEGT.

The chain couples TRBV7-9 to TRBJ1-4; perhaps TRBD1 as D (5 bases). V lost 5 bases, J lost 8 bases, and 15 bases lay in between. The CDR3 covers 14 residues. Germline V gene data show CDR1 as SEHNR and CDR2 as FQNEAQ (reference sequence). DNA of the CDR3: TGTGCCAGCAGCCCCAGGGCAGCCACCGAAAAACTGTTTTTT. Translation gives CASSPRAATEKLFF.

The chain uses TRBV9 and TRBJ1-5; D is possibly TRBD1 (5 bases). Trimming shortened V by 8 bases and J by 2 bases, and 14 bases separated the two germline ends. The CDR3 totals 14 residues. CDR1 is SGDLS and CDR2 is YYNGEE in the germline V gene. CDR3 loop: CASSRGGGNQPQHF. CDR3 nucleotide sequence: TGTGCCAGTTCGAGGGGAGGTGGCAATCAGCCCCAGCATTTT.

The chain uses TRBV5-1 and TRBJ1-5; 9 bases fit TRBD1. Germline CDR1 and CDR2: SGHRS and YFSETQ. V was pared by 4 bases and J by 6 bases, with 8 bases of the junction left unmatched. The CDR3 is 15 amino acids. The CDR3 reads CASSPMGQGGQPQHF. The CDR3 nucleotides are TGCGCCAGCAGCCCGATGGGACAGGGAGGTCAGCCCCAGCATTTT.

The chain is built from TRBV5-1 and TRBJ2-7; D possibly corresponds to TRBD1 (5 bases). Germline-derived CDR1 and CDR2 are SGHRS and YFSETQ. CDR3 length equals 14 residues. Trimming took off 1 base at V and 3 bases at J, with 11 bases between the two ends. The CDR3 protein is CASSLSLTGYEQYF. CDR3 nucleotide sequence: TGCGCCAGCAGCTTGAGCCTTACAGGCTACGAGCAGTACTTC. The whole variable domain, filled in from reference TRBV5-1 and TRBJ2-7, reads KAGVTQTPRYLIKTRGQQVTLSCSPISGHRSVSWYQQTPGQGLQFLFEYFSETQRNKGNFPGRFSGRQFSNSRSEMNVSTLELGDSALYLCASSLSLTGYEQYFGPGTRLTVT.

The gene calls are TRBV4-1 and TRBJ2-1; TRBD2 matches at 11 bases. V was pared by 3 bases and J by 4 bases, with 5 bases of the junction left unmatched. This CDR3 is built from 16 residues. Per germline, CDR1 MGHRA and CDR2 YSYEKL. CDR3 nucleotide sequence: TGCGCCAGCAGCCATATCGGGACTAGCGGTTACAATGAGCAGTTCTTC. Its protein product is CASSHIGTSGYNEQFF.

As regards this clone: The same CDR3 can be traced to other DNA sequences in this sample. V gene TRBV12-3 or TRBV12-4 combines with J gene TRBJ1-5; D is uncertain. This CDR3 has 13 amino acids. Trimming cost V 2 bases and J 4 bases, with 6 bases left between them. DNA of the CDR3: TGTGCCAGCAGTTTATCCCGTAATCAGCCCCAGCATTTT. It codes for CASSLSRNQPQHF.

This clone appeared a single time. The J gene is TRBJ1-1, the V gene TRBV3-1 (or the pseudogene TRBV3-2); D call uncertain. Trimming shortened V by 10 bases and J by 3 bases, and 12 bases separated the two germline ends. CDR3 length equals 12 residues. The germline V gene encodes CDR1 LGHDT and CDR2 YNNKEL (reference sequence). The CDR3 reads CATTAGHTEAFF. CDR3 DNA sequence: TGTGCCACAACCGCCGGACACACTGAAGCTTTCTTT.